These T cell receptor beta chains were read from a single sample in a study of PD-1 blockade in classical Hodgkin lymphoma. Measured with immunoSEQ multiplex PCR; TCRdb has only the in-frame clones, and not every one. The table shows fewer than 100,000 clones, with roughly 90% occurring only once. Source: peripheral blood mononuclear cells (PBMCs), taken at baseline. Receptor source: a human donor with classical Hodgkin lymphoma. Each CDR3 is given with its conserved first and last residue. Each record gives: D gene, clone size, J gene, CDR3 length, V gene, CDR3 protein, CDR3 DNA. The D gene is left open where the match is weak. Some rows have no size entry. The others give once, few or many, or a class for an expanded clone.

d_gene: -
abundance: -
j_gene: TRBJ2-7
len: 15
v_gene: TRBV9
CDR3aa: CASSVDSTFEYEQYF
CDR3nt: TGTGCCAGCAGCGTGGACAGCACCTTTGAGTACGAGCAGTACTTC

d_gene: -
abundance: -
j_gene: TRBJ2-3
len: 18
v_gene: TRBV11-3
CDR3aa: CASSLGRQGLVGTDTQYF
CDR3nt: TGTGCCAGCAGCTTAGGCCGACAGGGACTAGTGGGCACAGATACGCAGTATTTT

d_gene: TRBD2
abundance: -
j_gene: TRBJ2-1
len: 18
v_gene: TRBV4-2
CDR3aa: CASSQRAPASGFVNEQFF
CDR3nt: TGTGCCAGCAGCCAAAGGGCCCCAGCTAGCGGTTTCGTGAATGAGCAGTTCTTC

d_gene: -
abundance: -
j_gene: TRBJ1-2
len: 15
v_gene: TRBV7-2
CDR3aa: CASSLAGGRGNGYTF
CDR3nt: TGTGCCAGCAGCTTAGCGGGAGGCAGGGGCAATGGCTACACCTTC

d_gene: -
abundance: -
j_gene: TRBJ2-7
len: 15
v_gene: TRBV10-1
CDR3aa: CASSETAGSSYEQYF
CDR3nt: TGCGCCAGCAGTGAGACTGCGGGAAGCTCCTACGAGCAGTACTTC

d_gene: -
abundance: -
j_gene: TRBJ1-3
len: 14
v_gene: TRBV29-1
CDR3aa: CSVEAWGSGNTIYF
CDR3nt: TGCAGCGTTGAAGCTTGGGGCTCTGGAAACACCATATATTTT

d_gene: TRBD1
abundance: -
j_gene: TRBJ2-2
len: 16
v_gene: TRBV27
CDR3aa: CASSDTGGDYTGELFF
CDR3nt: TGTGCCAGCAGCGATACAGGGGGCGATTACACCGGGGAGCTGTTTTTT

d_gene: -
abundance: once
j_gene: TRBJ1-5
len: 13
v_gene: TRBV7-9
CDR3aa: CASDDSPNQPQHF
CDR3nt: TGTGCCAGCGACGACAGCCCCAATCAGCCCCAGCATTTT

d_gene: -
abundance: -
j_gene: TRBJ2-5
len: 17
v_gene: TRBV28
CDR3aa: CASSSGWAGTTQETQYF
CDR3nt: TGTGCCAGCAGTTCTGGGTGGGCCGGGACGACTCAAGAGACCCAGTACTTC

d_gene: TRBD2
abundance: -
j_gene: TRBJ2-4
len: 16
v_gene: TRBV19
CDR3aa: CASRGRGGRKGNIQYF
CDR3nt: TGTGCCAGTAGAGGCCGGGGGGGCCGAAAGGGCAACATTCAGTACTTC

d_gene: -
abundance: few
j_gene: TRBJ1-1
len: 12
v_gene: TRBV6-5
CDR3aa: CASSYSSGLAFF
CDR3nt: TGTGCCAGCAGTTACTCGTCAGGGCTGGCTTTCTTT

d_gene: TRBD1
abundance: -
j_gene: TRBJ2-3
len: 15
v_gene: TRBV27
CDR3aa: CASIRRQGGTDTQYF
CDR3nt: TGTGCCAGCATCCGCCGGCAGGGGGGCACAGATACGCAGTATTTT

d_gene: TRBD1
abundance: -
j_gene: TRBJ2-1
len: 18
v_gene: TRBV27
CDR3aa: CASSLSTLGTANYNEQFF
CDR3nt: TGTGCCAGCAGTTTATCGACTTTAGGGACAGCTAACTACAATGAGCAGTTCTTC

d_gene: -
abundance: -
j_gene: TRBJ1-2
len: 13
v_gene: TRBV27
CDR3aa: CASSQQGTGGYTF
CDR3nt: TGTGCCAGCAGTCAACAGGGTACAGGTGGCTACACCTTC

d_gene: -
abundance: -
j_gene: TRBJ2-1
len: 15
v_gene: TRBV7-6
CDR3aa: CASSLEATSYNEQFF
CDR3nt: TGTGCCAGCAGCCTTGAGGCCACATCCTACAATGAGCAGTTCTTC

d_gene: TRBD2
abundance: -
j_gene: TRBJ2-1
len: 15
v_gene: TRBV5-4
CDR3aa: CASSSGTSPINEQFF
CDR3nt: TGTGCCAGCAGCTCCGGGACTAGTCCTATCAATGAGCAGTTCTTC

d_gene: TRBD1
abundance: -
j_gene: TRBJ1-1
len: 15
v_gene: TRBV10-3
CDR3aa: CAIRIDRGEGTEAFF
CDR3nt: TGTGCCATCAGAATTGACAGGGGAGAAGGCACTGAAGCTTTCTTT

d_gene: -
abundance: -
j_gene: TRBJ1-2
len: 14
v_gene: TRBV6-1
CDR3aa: CASSEVFGRSGYTF
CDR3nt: TGTGCCAGCAGTGAAGTTTTCGGTAGGTCTGGCTACACCTTC

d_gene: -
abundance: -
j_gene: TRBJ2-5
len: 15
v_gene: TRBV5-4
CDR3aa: CASSLPGGLIQTQYF
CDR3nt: TGTGCCAGCAGCCTCCCTGGGGGCCTCATCCAGACCCAGTACTTC

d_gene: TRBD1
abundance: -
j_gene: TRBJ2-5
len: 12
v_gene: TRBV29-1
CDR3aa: CSVRQGRETQYF
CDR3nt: TGCAGCGTGAGACAGGGGCGAGAGACCCAGTACTTC

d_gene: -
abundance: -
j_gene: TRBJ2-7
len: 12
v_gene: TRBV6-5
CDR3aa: CASEGSTHEQYF
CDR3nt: TGTGCCAGCGAGGGGAGCACCCACGAGCAGTACTTC

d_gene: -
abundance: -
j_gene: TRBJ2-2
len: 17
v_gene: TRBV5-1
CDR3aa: CASNPFPQAASTGELFF
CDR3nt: TGCGCCAGCAACCCCTTCCCTCAGGCGGCAAGCACCGGGGAGCTGTTTTTT

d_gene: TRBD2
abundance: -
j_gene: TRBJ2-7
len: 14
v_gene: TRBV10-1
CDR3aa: CASSEASGTYEQYF
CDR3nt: TGCGCCAGCAGTGAAGCTAGCGGTACCTACGAGCAGTACTTC

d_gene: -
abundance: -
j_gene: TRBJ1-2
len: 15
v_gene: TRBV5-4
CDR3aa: CASSLARAPGYGYTF
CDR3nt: TGTGCCAGCAGCTTGGCCAGGGCCCCCGGCTATGGCTACACCTTC

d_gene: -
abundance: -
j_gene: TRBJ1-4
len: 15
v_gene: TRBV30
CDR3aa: CAWSGGVKTNEKLFF
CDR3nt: TGTGCCTGGAGTGGAGGGGTAAAGACTAATGAAAAACTGTTTTTT

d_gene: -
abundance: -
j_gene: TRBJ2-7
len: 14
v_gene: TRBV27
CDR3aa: CASSLRKGGYEQYF
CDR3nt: TGTGCCAGCAGTTTACGAAAAGGAGGCTACGAGCAGTACTTC

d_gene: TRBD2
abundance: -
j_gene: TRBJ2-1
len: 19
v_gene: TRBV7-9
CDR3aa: CASSLPGLAGGTSYNEQFF
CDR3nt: TGTGCCAGCAGCCTACCGGGACTAGCGGGAGGAACCTCCTACAATGAGCAGTTCTTC

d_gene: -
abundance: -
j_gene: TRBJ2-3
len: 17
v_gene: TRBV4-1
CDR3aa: CASSQTRQGGFTDTQYF
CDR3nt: TGCGCCAGCAGCCAAACTCGACAGGGAGGCTTCACAGATACGCAGTATTTT

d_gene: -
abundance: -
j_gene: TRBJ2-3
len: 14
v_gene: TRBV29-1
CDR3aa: CSVDRGAASDTQYF
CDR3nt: TGCAGCGTTGATCGGGGAGCGGCGTCGGATACGCAGTATTTT

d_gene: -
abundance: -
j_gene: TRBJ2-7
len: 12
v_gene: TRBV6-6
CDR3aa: CASSSDWAEQYF
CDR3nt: TGTGCCAGCAGTTCGGACTGGGCCGAGCAGTACTTC

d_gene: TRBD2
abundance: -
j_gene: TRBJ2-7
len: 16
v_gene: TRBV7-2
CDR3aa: CASSLRVGGSSYEQYF
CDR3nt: TGTGCCAGCAGCTTAAGGGTGGGAGGGAGCTCCTACGAGCAGTACTTC

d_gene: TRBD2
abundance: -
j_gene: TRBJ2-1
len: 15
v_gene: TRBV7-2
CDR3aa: CASSFRAGGYNEQFF
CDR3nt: TGTGCCAGCAGCTTTAGGGCGGGAGGCTACAATGAGCAGTTCTTC

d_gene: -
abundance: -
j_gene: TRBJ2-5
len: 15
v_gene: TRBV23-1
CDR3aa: CASSHPGGPQETQYF
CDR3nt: TGCGCCAGCAGTCACCCGGGCGGACCCCAAGAGACCCAGTACTTC

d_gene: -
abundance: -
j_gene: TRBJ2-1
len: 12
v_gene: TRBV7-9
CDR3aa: CASSLEDLFKFF
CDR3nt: TGTGCCAGCAGCTTAGAGGACCTATTCAAGTTCTTC

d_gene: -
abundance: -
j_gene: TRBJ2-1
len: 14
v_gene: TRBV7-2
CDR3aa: CASSFTRALDEQFF
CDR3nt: TGTGCCAGCAGCTTTACTCGCGCGCTCGATGAGCAGTTCTTC

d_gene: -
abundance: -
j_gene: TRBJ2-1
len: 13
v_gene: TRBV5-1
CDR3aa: CASSSDPYNEQFF
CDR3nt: TGCGCCAGCAGCTCCGACCCCTACAATGAGCAGTTCTTC

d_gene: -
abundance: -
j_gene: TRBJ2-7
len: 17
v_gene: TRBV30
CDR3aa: CAWSRAVKQGAPYEQYF
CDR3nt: TGTGCCTGGTCCAGGGCCGTCAAACAGGGAGCCCCCTACGAGCAGTACTTC

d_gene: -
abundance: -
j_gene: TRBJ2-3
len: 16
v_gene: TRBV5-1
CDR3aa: CASSQLGTLSTDTQYF
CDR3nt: TGCGCCAGCAGCCAGCTAGGGACACTAAGCACAGATACGCAGTATTTT

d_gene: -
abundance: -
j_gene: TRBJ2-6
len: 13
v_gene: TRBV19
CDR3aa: CASSSSGANVLTF
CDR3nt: TGTGCCAGTAGTTCCTCTGGGGCCAACGTCCTGACTTTC

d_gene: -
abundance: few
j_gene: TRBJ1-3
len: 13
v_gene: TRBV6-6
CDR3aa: CASTFVQGNTIYF
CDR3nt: TGTGCCAGCACTTTCGTCCAGGGCAACACCATATATTTT